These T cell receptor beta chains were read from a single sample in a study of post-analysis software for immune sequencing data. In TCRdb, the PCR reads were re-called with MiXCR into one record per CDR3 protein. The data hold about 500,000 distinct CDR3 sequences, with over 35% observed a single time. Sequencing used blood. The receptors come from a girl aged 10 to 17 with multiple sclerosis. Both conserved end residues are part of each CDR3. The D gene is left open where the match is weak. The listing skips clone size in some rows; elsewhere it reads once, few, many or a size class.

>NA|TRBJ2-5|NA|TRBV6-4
TGTACCAGCAGTGATCTAGGACAGCTCCAAGAGACCCAGTACTTC
CTSSDLGQLQETQYF
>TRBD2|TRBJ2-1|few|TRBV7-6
TGTGCCAGCAGCCCCCGAAGCGGGAGGGCCGGCTCCTACAATGAGCAGTTCTTC
CASSPRSGRAGSYNEQFF
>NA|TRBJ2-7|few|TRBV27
TGTGCCAGCAGTTTGTCAGGGTACCACGAGCAGTACTTC
CASSLSGYHEQYF
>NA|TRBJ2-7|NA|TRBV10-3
TGTGTCATCAGCAAGGTAGAGAGGGCCAGGTACTACGAGCAGTACTTC
CVISKVERARYYEQYF
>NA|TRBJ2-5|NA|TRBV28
TGTGCCAGCAACCGAGACTTCGGGGCTAAGCAGTACTTC
CASNRDFGAKQYF
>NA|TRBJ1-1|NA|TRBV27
TGTGCCACCAGTCCAAGACGGTGGAAGAACACTGAAGCTTTCTTT
CATSPRRWKNTEAFF
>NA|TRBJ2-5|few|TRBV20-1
TGCAGTGCTAGAGTTCGGGAACAGGAGACCCAGTACTTC
CSARVREQETQYF
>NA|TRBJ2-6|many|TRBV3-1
TGTGCCAGCAGCCTAGCAACCTCTGGGGCCAACGTCCTGACTTTC
CASSLATSGANVLTF
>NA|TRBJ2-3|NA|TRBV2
TGTGCCAGCAGTGAAGAACAGGTCGGCACAGATACGCAGTATTTT
CASSEEQVGTDTQYF
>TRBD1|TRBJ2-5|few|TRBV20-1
TGCAGTGCTACAGCCGGGACAGGGACTCAAGAGACCCAGTACTTC
CSATAGTGTQETQYF
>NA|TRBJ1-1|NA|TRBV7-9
TGTGCCAGCAGCTCGAGATGGGATTTCATGAACACTGAAGCTTTCTTT
CASSSRWDFMNTEAFF
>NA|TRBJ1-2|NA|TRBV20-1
TGCAGTGCTAGAGGCATACCGGGACCGCAGACTAACTATGGCTACACCTTC
CSARGIPGPQTNYGYTF
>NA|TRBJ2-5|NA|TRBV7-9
TGTGCCAGCAGCTCAGACGCACAAGAGACCCAGTACTTC
CASSSDAQETQYF
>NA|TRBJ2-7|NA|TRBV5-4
TGTGCCAGCAGCTTGAAAAAGGGGCTTAACTACGAGCAGTACTTC
CASSLKKGLNYEQYF
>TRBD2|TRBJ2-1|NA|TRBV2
TGTGCCAGCAGTGAGGGGACTATACCCCAAGAGCAGTTCTTC
CASSEGTIPQEQFF
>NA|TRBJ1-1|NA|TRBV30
TGTGCCTGGAGTCAAAGGGACGCGAACACTGAAGCTTTCTTT
CAWSQRDANTEAFF
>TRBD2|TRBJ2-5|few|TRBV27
TGTGCCAGCAGTGCGGGACTAGCGGGAGCAGAGACCCAGTACTTC
CASSAGLAGAETQYF
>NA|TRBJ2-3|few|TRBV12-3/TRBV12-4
TGTGCCAGCAGTTTACTAGCGTTAAGCACAGATACGCAGTATTTT
CASSLLALSTDTQYF
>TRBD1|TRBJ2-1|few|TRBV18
TGTGCCAGCTCACCCGCGACAGGGTACTATGAGCAGTTCTTC
CASSPATGYYEQFF
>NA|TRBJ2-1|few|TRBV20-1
TGCAGTGTAGAGGAGGAGTCCTACAATGAGCAGTTCTTC
CSVEEESYNEQFF
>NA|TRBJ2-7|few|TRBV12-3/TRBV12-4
TGTGCCAGCAGTTTAAGGGATTTGGGGAGTAGCGAGCAGTACTTC
CASSLRDLGSSEQYF